Shown below are 13 T cell receptor beta chains from a single sample sequenced in a study of shared clonotypes between healthy human individuals. Clones were sequenced by immunoSEQ multiplex PCR, and TCRdb holds only the in-frame ones, with some missing. The sample gives roughly 2.1 million clones, 85% to 95% of which show up once; 1.5% to 2% is in the top ten. CD45RO-negative, CCR7-selected cells formed the naive CD8 fraction, which excluded terminally differentiated effector memory CD45RA+ cells. Material for sequencing was naive CD8+ T cells from PBMCs. The receptor source for this set is a man aged 18 to 35 in good health. Some clones in this sample may be carry-over from other donors' samples.

This rearrangement joins TRBV13 to TRBJ2-5, with 9 nucleotides matching TRBD2. The last part of the DNA fits TRBJ2-7 better; the J call may be wrong. The CDR3 loop spans 17 amino acids. The germline V gene has CDR1 PRHDT and CDR2 FYEKMQ (reference sequence). The DNA of the CDR3 is TGTGCCAGCAGCTTAGGTCTTTCGACTAGCGGCTTCTACGAGCAGTACTTC. Translation: CASSLGLSTSGFYEQYF.

This chain joins TRBV2 and TRBJ2-5; the D is unclear. The length of the CDR3 is 15 residues. Germline lookup yields CDR1 SNHLY and CDR2 FYNNEI. V was cut by 3 bases and J by 2 bases, with 13 bases left in between. As DNA, the CDR3 is TGTGCCAGCAGTGAGGGCAGAAAAAATCAAGAGACCCAGTACTTC. Its protein product is CASSEGRKNQETQYF.

This chain uses TRBV10-2 with TRBJ1-1; D is unclear. The germline gives CDR1 WSHSY, CDR2 SAAADI. Trimming shortened V by 0 bases and J by 5 bases, and 10 bases separated the two germline ends. The CDR3 is 14 amino acids. In DNA, the CDR3 is TGCGCCAGCAGTGAGTCTAGGGATGGGACTGAAGCTTTCTTT. As protein: CASSESRDGTEAFF.

V and J are TRBV15 and TRBJ1-1; D is perhaps TRBD1 (6 bases). V lost 4 bases, J lost 4 bases, and 16 bases lay in between. The germline gives CDR1 LNHNV, CDR2 YYDKDF (reference sequence). The CDR3 has 15 residues. CDR3 in amino acids: CATSTKRGTGTEAFF. The DNA for the CDR3 is TGTGCCACCAGCACCAAAAGGGGGACGGGCACTGAAGCTTTCTTT.

The V gene is TRBV4-1, the J gene TRBJ2-7, with TRBD2 matching 9 bases. The CDR3 length is 15 residues. CDR1 is MGHRA and CDR2 is YSYEKL in the germline V gene. V lost 0 bases, J lost 5 bases, and 5 bases stayed unmatched. In DNA, the CDR3 is TGCGCCAGCAGCCAAGATGGTCGGACTAGCGACGAGCAGTACTTC. Residues: CASSQDGRTSDEQYF.

The chain has TRBV6-6 and TRBJ2-3; maybe TRBD2 (6 bases). Trimming took off 6 bases at V and 4 bases at J, with 17 bases between the two ends. CDR1 and CDR2 (germline): MNHNY, SVGAGI (reference sequence). The CDR3 contains 15 residues. CDR3 DNA: TGTGCCAGCAGCCACCTTAATGGAGGGGCAGATACGCAGTATTTT. Translating gives CASSHLNGGADTQYF.

The V gene is TRBV13, the J gene TRBJ2-7, with unresolved D. Per germline, CDR1 PRHDT and CDR2 FYEKMQ (reference sequence). There are 13 residues in the CDR3. Trimming cost V 2 bases and J 3 bases, with 8 bases left between them. CDR3 amino acids: CASSLKPVYEQYF. CDR3 bases: TGTGCCAGCAGCTTAAAACCCGTCTACGAGCAGTACTTC.

The rearrangement links TRBV25-1 to TRBJ2-7, with TRBD1 identical over 9 bases. This CDR3 comprises 15 residues. CDR1 and CDR2 from the germline V gene are MGHDK and SYGVNS. Trimming took 4 bases from V and 4 from J; bases not matched to a gene: 8. DNA for the CDR3: TGTGCCAGCAGTGCCCGGGACAGGGTATCTTACGAGCAGTACTTC. Residues: CASSARDRVSYEQYF.

The gene calls are TRBV6-1 and TRBJ1-2, with D possibly matching TRBD1 (5 bases). Germline V gene sequence: CDR1 MNHNS, CDR2 SASEGT. The CDR3 length is 15 residues. V was clipped by 4 bases and J by 5 bases, with 17 bases between them. CDR3 in amino acids: CASSGSGGPNYGYTF. The CDR3 DNA reads as TGTGCCAGCAGTGGGTCCGGGGGACCAAATTATGGCTACACCTTC.

The chain couples TRBV14 to TRBJ2-2, with TRBD2 matching 13 bases. CDR3 size: 16 residues. Per germline, CDR1 SGHDN and CDR2 FVKESK. Trimming cost V 6 bases and J 10 bases; bases outside gene matches: 11. The CDR3 DNA is TGTGCCAGCAGTCCAAGACTAGCGGGAGGCAAACCGGAGCTGTTTTTT. Protein: CASSPRLAGGKPELFF.

This clone appeared a few times. This sequence joins TRBV7-9 and TRBJ1-2, with D perhaps TRBD1 (6 bases). Between the trimmed V and J ends, which lost 1 base and 6 bases, there was a span of 12 bases. This CDR3 spans 14 amino acids. Germline-derived CDR1 and CDR2 are SEHNR and FQNEAQ (reference sequence). CDR3 amino acids: CASSLGRGVHGYTF. CDR3 in DNA: TGTGCCAGCAGCTTAGGCAGGGGTGTACATGGCTACACCTTC.

Concerning this clone itself: The sample contains more than one DNA sequence encoding this CDR3. V is TRBV9 and J is TRBJ1-2; D unresolved. Looked up from germline, CDR1 is SGDLS and CDR2 is YYNGEE. Trimming took off 3 bases at V and 5 bases at J, with 5 bases between the two ends. CDR3 length: 11 amino acids. The CDR3 loop reads CASSANYGYTF. The CDR3 DNA sequence: TGTGCCAGCAGCGCCAATTATGGCTACACCTTC.

This rearrangement joins TRBV30 to TRBJ2-1; TRBD2 aligns across 9 bases. The CDR3 is made up of 15 amino acids. The germline V gene has CDR1 GTSNPN and CDR2 SVGIG (reference sequence). Trimming took 1 base from V and 1 from J; bases not matched to a gene: 2. CDR3 amino acids: CAWSETSGSYNEQFF. CDR3 nucleotide sequence: TGTGCCTGGAGTGAGACTAGCGGATCCTACAATGAGCAGTTCTTC.